The 20 T cell receptor beta chains listed next were all sequenced from one sample in a study of identical twins. TCRdb ran MiXCR on the 5' RACE reads and lists one entry per CDR3 protein. The sample lists 450,000 to 650,000 distinct CDR3 sequences, around 15% occurring once. A further study also used this sample, focusing on yellow fever vaccine responses in identical twins.

Sequencing was carried out using CD4+ T cells sorted from blood. The source of these receptors is a woman aged 18-29 years in good health.

The gene calls are TRBV20-1 and TRBJ1-1; maybe TRBD1 (5 bases). CDR3 length: 13 residues. Trimming removed 6 bases from V and 1 base from J, with 12 bases in between. CDR1 is DFQATT, CDR2 SNEGSKA, per germline (reference sequence). The DNA of the CDR3 is TGCAGTGCCCGAGAACAGGCGAACACTGAAGCTTTCTTT. Translated, it gives CSAREQANTEAFF.

The table lists this clonotype with a few counts. The V gene is TRBV7-9, the J gene TRBJ2-7; unclear D gene. CDR1 SEHNR and CDR2 FQNEAQ come from the germline V gene (reference sequence). Trimming pared 1 base from V and 1 base from J, leaving 8 bases between. The CDR3 extends over 14 amino acids. The CDR3 loop is CASSLGGKSYEQYF. The CDR3 DNA follows: TGTGCCAGCAGCTTAGGTGGTAAGTCCTACGAGCAGTACTTC.

This chain uses TRBV5-4 with TRBJ1-1; D possibly corresponds to TRBD1 (5 bases). Germline CDR1 is SGHNT and CDR2 is YYREEE (reference sequence). V was trimmed by 4 bases and J by 0 bases, leaving 10 bases between them. This CDR3 is 14 amino acids long. The CDR3 DNA reads as TGTGCCAGCAGCCGCAGGGAGATGAACACTGAAGCTTTCTTT. Translation gives CASSRREMNTEAFF.

This clonotype was seen only a few times. The chain uses TRBV6-2 or TRBV6-3 and TRBJ2-7, with a tentative D call TRBD1 (6 bases). Germline V gene data show CDR1 as MNHEY and CDR2 as SVGEGT. Trimming cost V 5 bases and J 3 bases, with 8 bases left between them. The CDR3 loop spans 12 amino acids. CDR3 coding DNA: TGTGCCAGCAGTCTGGACAGCTACGAGCAGTACGTC. It is translated as CASSLDSYEQYV.

The CDR3 DNA reads TGTGCCAGCAGTAGGACTAGAATGGCAGATACGCAGTATTTT. It translates to CASSRTRMADTQYF. This chain joins TRBV27 and TRBJ2-3, with TRBD2 identical over 7 bases. V lost 5 bases, J lost 4 bases, and 6 bases stayed unmatched. Germline-derived CDR1 and CDR2 are MNHEY and SMNVEV (reference sequence). The CDR3 has 14 amino acids.

This clonotype was recorded many times. CDR3 loop: CASSYTDNTASPLHF. CDR3 DNA sequence: TGTGCCAGCAGTTACACCGATAATACTGCTTCACCCCTCCACTTT. The gene calls are TRBV6-5 and TRBJ1-6; D unclear. Trimming stripped 2 bases from V and 9 bases from J, with 14 bases between. Germline CDR1 MNHEY, CDR2 SVGAGI. The CDR3 totals 15 residues.

This clonotype was seen a handful of times. The chain is built from TRBV5-1 and TRBJ2-3; D unclear. The CDR3 extends over 14 amino acids. Between the trimmed V and J ends, which lost 4 bases and 7 bases, there was a span of 16 bases. The germline gives CDR1 SGHRS, CDR2 YFSETQ. The CDR3 here is CASSTTTDSYTQYF. DNA for the CDR3: TGCGCCAGCAGCACGACAACAGACTCATATACGCAGTATTTT.

This clonotype has a count of ten or more. The chain combines TRBV20-1 with TRBJ2-5, with TRBD1 identical over 7 bases. V was clipped by 5 bases and J by 5 bases; unmatched bases: 8. This CDR3 spans 13 amino acids. Germline CDR1 reads DFQATT; CDR2 reads SNEGSKA (reference sequence). The CDR3: CSAPRQGSETQYF. The CDR3 DNA reads as TGCAGTGCTCCTAGACAGGGATCGGAGACCCAGTACTTC.

The J gene is TRBJ2-1, the V gene TRBV2, with TRBD2 identical over 10 bases. Germline V CDR1 and CDR2: SNHLY, FYNNEI. The CDR3 has 15 amino acids. The ends lost 1 base at V and 7 bases at J; junction bases unmatched: 4. The CDR3 loop reads CASSEEWTSGNEQFF. CDR3 DNA: TGTGCCAGCAGTGAAGAATGGACTAGCGGTAATGAGCAGTTCTTC. Variable domain in full (rest from reference TRBV2 and TRBJ2-1): EPEVTQTPSHQVTQMGQEVILRCVPISNHLYFYWYRQILGQKVEFLVSFYNNEISEKSEIFDDQFSVERPDGSNFTLKIRSTKLEDSAMYFCASSEEWTSGNEQFFGPGTRLTVL.

A few counts support this clonotype. The rearrangement uses TRBV10-3 and TRBJ1-5; tentatively, D is TRBD1 (5 bases). CDR3 length: 13 residues. The germline gives CDR1 ENHRY, CDR2 SYGVKD. Trimming cost V 10 bases and J 4 bases, with 14 bases left between them. This chain's CDR3 is CATGGEKNQPQHF. CDR3 sequence (DNA): TGTGCCACCGGGGGGGAGAAGAATCAGCCCCAGCATTTT.

This clonotype appeared many times. The chain recombines TRBV5-1 with TRBJ2-4, with a tentative D call TRBD2 (6 bases). Germline V gives CDR1 SGHRS, CDR2 YFSETQ. Trimming took off 2 bases at V and 3 bases at J, with 12 bases between the two ends. This CDR3 spans 15 amino acids. Written as DNA, the CDR3 is TGCGCCAGCAGCTTAGGAGGGGCAGGCAAAAACATTCAGTACTTC. Its protein product is CASSLGGAGKNIQYF.

This clonotype has a handful of counts. The V gene is TRBV7-2, the J gene TRBJ2-1, with D perhaps matching TRBD2 (7 bases). The CDR3 has 15 amino acids. The germline V gene has CDR1 SGHTA and CDR2 FQGNSA. Trimming removed 5 bases at V and 6 bases at J, with 17 bases between. DNA of the CDR3: TGTGCCAGCAGCATACCCCGGGGGGCTCTCAATGAGCAGTTCTTC. It translates to CASSIPRGALNEQFF.

The rearrangement joins TRBV10-3 to TRBJ1-6; D remains ambiguous. V was pared by 6 bases and J by 10 bases, with 13 bases between. CDR3 length: 13 amino acids. Germline V gives CDR1 ENHRY, CDR2 SYGVKD. The DNA for the CDR3 is TGTGCCATCAGGGGCATCTTGGAATCACCCCTCCACTTT. Residues: CAIRGILESPLHF.

The chain links TRBV20-1 to TRBJ1-1; D gene unclear. CDR3 length: 15 residues. V was cut by 4 bases and J by 2 bases, with 17 bases left in between. CDR1 DFQATT and CDR2 SNEGSKA come from the germline V gene (reference sequence). For the CDR3, the DNA is TGCAGTGCTACGGGAGGACGGGCCCTTAACACTGAAGCTTTCTTT. Translation gives CSATGGRALNTEAFF.

The chain is built from TRBV20-1 and TRBJ2-3; TRBD2 matches at 8 bases. Trimming removed 2 bases from V and 4 bases from J; junction bases left unmatched: 8. The CDR3 sequence is 15 residues long. Germline CDR1 reads DFQATT; CDR2 reads SNEGSKA (reference sequence). In DNA, the CDR3 is TGCAGTGCTAGAACTATCGAACTAGCGGCAGATACGCAGTATTTT. Translated: CSARTIELAADTQYF.

This clonotype was recorded a few times. V usage is TRBV12-3 or TRBV12-4 and J usage is TRBJ2-2; D ambiguous. This CDR3 spans 13 amino acids. V was clipped by 3 bases and J by 7 bases, with 9 bases between them. CDR3 in amino acids: CASSFLGFGELFF. CDR3 in DNA: TGTGCCAGCAGTTTTTTGGGGTTCGGGGAGCTGTTTTTT.

This clonotype was counted only a few times. This sequence joins TRBV5-1 and TRBJ1-1; D uncertain. Per germline, CDR1 SGHRS and CDR2 YFSETQ. The ends were cut back, 7 bases at V and 1 base at J, with 11 bases in the middle. There are 13 residues in the CDR3. In DNA, the CDR3 is TGCGCCAGCGGAAACCCTCAGAACACTGAAGCTTTCTTT. Amino acids: CASGNPQNTEAFF.

The table lists this clonotype with a few counts. V is TRBV24-1 and J is TRBJ1-5; 9 nucleotides agree with TRBD1. This CDR3 is built from 16 residues. Germline CDR1 is KGHDR and CDR2 is SFDVKD. With V trimmed by 4 bases and J by 1 base, 4 bases remained unmatched. The CDR3 sequence is CATSDPDRGSNQPQHF. For the CDR3, the DNA is TGTGCCACCAGTGACCCGGACAGGGGAAGCAATCAGCCCCAGCATTTT.

The chain uses TRBV11-2 and TRBJ2-2; D is possibly TRBD2 (6 bases). V was cut by 6 bases and J by 3 bases, with 23 bases left in between. CDR1 SGHAT and CDR2 FQNNGV come from the germline V gene. The CDR3 extends over 18 amino acids. The CDR3 region has the DNA TGTGCCAGCAGGCCCCCGAGGATCGGGGGTTGGGACACCGGGGAGCTGTTTTTT. It yields the protein CASRPPRIGGWDTGELFF.

The V call is TRBV6-1, the J call TRBJ2-5; 8 bases agree with TRBD2. The CDR3 loop spans 14 amino acids. The V segment lost 6 bases and the J segment 5 bases; nucleotides outside the gene matches: 8. The germline CDR1 and CDR2 sequences are MNHNS and SASEGT. CDR3 nucleotides: TGTGCCAGCAGCCGTCCGGGACTAGGGGAGACCCAGTACTTC. Residues: CASSRPGLGETQYF.